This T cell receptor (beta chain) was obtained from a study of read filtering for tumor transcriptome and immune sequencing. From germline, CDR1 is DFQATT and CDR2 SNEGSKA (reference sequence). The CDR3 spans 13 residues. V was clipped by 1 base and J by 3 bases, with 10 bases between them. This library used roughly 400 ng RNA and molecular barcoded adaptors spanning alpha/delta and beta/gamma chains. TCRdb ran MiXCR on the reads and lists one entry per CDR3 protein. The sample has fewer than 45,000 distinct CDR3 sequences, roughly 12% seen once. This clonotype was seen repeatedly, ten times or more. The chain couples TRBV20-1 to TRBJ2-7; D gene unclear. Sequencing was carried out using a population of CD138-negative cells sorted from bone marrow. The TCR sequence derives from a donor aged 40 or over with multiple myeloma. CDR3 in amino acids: CSARVSASYEQYF. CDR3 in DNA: TGCAGTGCTAGAGTATCAGCTAGCTACGAGCAGTACTTC.